The 5 T cell receptor beta chains listed next were all sequenced from one sample in a study of blood T cell repertoires in COVID-19. Profiling relied on immunoSEQ multiplex PCR, and the TCRdb table lists in-frame clones only, not all of them. The profile shows about 70,000 clones, roughly 73% of them singletons. The sequenced sample was peripheral blood. These receptors all stem from a human donor in a cohort sampled during active COVID-19.

The V and J genes are TRBV9 and TRBJ1-4; TRBD1 matches at 9 bases. Germline CDR1 and CDR2: SGDLS and YYNGEE. With 5 bases clipped from V and 8 bases from J, the junction kept 7 bases outside the gene matches. The CDR3 extends over 14 amino acids. CDR3 amino acids: CASRSDRGGEKLFF. The CDR3 region has the DNA TGTGCCAGCAGATCGGACAGGGGTGGCGAAAAACTGTTTTTT.

The chain recombines TRBV2 with TRBJ1-6, with a possible D match to TRBD1 (5 bases). Germline values: CDR1 SNHLY, CDR2 FYNNEI. V was trimmed by 7 bases and J by 7 bases, leaving 17 bases between them. CDR3 length: 15 residues. CDR3: CASIGGLGGNSPLHF. CDR3 in DNA: TGTGCCAGCATTGGTGGGTTGGGGGGAAATTCACCCCTCCACTTT.

V is TRBV18 and J is TRBJ2-4; the D gene is possibly TRBD2 (6 bases). Between the trimmed V and J ends, which lost 4 bases and 6 bases, there was a span of 13 bases. Per germline, CDR1 KGHSH and CDR2 LQKENI. The CDR3 is made up of 14 amino acids. The CDR3 loop is CASSRGGDLNIQYF. The CDR3 DNA reads as TGTGCCAGCTCACGAGGCGGGGACTTAAACATTCAGTACTTC.

The gene calls are TRBV6-5 and TRBJ2-1; 11 nucleotides align to TRBD1. The CDR3 runs 15 residues. J gave up 3 bases and V 6 bases, and 4 bases lay outside the gene matches. Germline loops: CDR1 MNHEY, CDR2 SVGAGI. The CDR3 sequence: CASRVGTGGYNEQFF. CDR3 nucleotides: TGTGCCAGCAGAGTCGGGACAGGGGGCTACAATGAGCAGTTCTTC.

The chain combines TRBV2 with TRBJ1-1; D is perhaps TRBD1 (6 bases). Trimming pared 6 bases from V and 7 bases from J, leaving 18 bases between. The CDR3 is 14 residues long. Per the germline V gene, CDR1 is SNHLY and CDR2 is FYNNEI. The CDR3: CASSGGGAYIEAFF. The CDR3 region has the DNA TGTGCCAGCAGCGGTGGGGGGGCTTACATTGAAGCTTTCTTT.